Listed below are T cell receptor beta chains from one sample, sequenced in a study of molecular identifiers for immune sequencing clone quantification. From the PCR reads, TCRdb called clonotypes with MiXCR, one entry per CDR3 protein. Among 460,000 or so distinct CDR3 sequences, 25% were seen once, and the ten largest hold around 0.76%. Sequences were obtained from naive CD8+ T cells from blood, with Jurkat cell RNA spiked in. Receptor source: a human donor in good health. Some libraries in this study had Jurkat cell RNA spiked in. CDR3s include the opening cysteine and the closing phenylalanine or tryptophan. A D gene is named only where the DNA matches it firmly. Expanded clones are given a class, and other clones once, few, many or no size at all.

cdr3_nt cdr3_aa clone_size j_call cdr3_length d_call v_call
TGCGCCAGCAGCATACCGACAGGGCCGAACACTGAAGCTTTCTTT CASSIPTGPNTEAFF . TRBJ1-1 15 TRBD1 TRBV5-1
TGCAGTGCTAGTACCGGAGAGGGACTTAATGAAAAACTGTTTTTT CSASTGEGLNEKLFF many TRBJ1-4 15 . TRBV20-1
TGTGCCAGCAGCTTAGCTTGGGGTTCGACTAGCACAGATACGCAGTATTTT CASSLAWGSTSTDTQYF many TRBJ2-3 17 . TRBV7-9
TGCGCCAGCAGTGAGGATCAGGGATGGTACACTGAAGCTTTCTTT CASSEDQGWYTEAFF . TRBJ1-1 15 . TRBV5-1
TGTGCCAGCAGCTTAGGGACTAGCGGCACCGGGGAGCTGTTTTTT CASSLGTSGTGELFF few TRBJ2-2 15 TRBD2 TRBV7-9
TGCACCAGCAGCTTCACTAGCGGGAGGATCGTCGGGGAGCTGTTTTTT CTSSFTSGRIVGELFF few TRBJ2-2 16 TRBD2 TRBV5-1
TGTGCCAGCAGCGAGAAATACACTGAAGCTTTCTTT CASSEKYTEAFF . TRBJ1-1 12 . TRBV11-2
TGTGCCAGCAGCGAAGGGAGGAACACAGATACGCAGTATTTT CASSEGRNTDTQYF few TRBJ2-3 14 . TRBV6-6
TGTGCCAGCAGGGGAGAGGACTACGAGCAGTACTTC CASRGEDYEQYF many TRBJ2-7 12 . TRBV2
TGTGCCAGCAGCCAAGACCGACAGGGGGATTACAATGAGCAGTTCTTC CASSQDRQGDYNEQFF few TRBJ2-1 16 TRBD1 TRBV4-2
TGTGCCAGCAGCTTTTCAAATATGAACACTGAAGCTTTCTTT CASSFSNMNTEAFF few TRBJ1-1 14 . TRBV11-2
TGTGCCTGGAGTTTAGGGGGCGCTAGCACAGATACGCAGTATTTT CAWSLGGASTDTQYF . TRBJ2-3 15 TRBD1 TRBV30
TGCAGCGTTGATGGGACAAATGCAGATACGCAGTATTTT CSVDGTNADTQYF many TRBJ2-3 13 . TRBV29-1
TGTGCCAGTAGTATCCCCCCCCTCGGGGAGCTGTTTTTT CASSIPPLGELFF few TRBJ2-2 13 . TRBV19
TGCGCCAGCAGCCACTGGCCCGGCGGCAATGAGCAGTTCTTC CASSHWPGGNEQFF few TRBJ2-1 14 . TRBV4-3
TGTGCCAGTAGTATTACTAGCGGGAACACAGATACGCAGTATTTT CASSITSGNTDTQYF . TRBJ2-3 15 TRBD2 TRBV19
TGTGCCAGCAGCCAAGACAGGGGAACTTTGCGAGAGACCCAGTACTTC CASSQDRGTLRETQYF few TRBJ2-5 16 . TRBV3-1
TGTGCCAGCAGTTTAGTCCTGGGGGACTTTCCCATTACAAGCACAGATACGCAGTATTTT CASSLVLGDFPITSTDTQYF . TRBJ2-3 20 . TRBV27
TGTGCCAGCAGCTTAGGTATAGGTAGCGAGAGTCAAGAGACCCAGTACTTC CASSLGIGSESQETQYF . TRBJ2-5 17 . TRBV11-3
TGTGCCAGCAGCTCCGTACAGCGTATACCTAACTATGGCTACACCTTC CASSSVQRIPNYGYTF few TRBJ1-2 16 . TRBV5-8
TGCGCCAGCAGCCAACAGGGCGGGCAAAGCAATCAGCCCCAGCATTTT CASSQQGGQSNQPQHF many TRBJ1-5 16 . TRBV4-1
TGTGCCAGCAGCTGGGCTGGGGCTAACTATGGCTACACCTTC CASSWAGANYGYTF . TRBJ1-2 14 . TRBV27
TGTGCCAGCACCCCTGGCACCAGCTCCTACAATGAGCAGTTCTTC CASTPGTSSYNEQFF many TRBJ2-1 15 . TRBV9
TGCGCCCGCAGCCAAGAAACAGGGGGCGCGATCACAGATACGCAGTATTTT CARSQETGGAITDTQYF . TRBJ2-3 17 TRBD1 TRBV4-3
TGTGCCAGCTCACCACCCCTAGCGGAGCCTAGCACAGATACGCAGTATTTT CASSPPLAEPSTDTQYF few TRBJ2-3 17 TRBD2 TRBV18
TGTGCCAGCAGTTATAGGACGCAATACGAGCAGTACTTC CASSYRTQYEQYF . TRBJ2-7 13 . TRBV6-5